This paragraph covers one TCR beta chain sequence. The junction shows a germline mismatch at one end, possibly a read error. These data come from a study of blood T cell repertoires in COVID-19. Study in general: Nucleic acid was either cDNA or gDNA, and it came from T cells, B-cell-depleted T cells, or PBMCs.

CDR3 length: 14 residues. Germline V gene lookup returns CDR1 SGHTA and CDR2 FQGNSA. Per the original methods: Researchers report that nucleated cell counts were estimated from reference gene primer amplification. Using immunoSEQ multiplex PCR, the repertoire was profiled, and TCRdb retains in-frame clones only, with some absent. V and J calls and clone size follow that table, whereas D and trimming were derived from the DNA. The sample shows about 300,000 clones, 75% to 90% of them seen only once. J is TRBJ2-7 and V is TRBV7-2; 8 positions match TRBD1. The receptor's source is a man in his fifties or sixties who had recovered from COVID-19. Input material: PBMCs or T cells enriched from blood (not recorded which). The CDR3: CASSFGQGFYEQCF. The CDR3 region has the DNA TGTGCCAGCAGCTTCGGACAGGGCTTCTACGAGCAGTGCTTC.